This TCR beta chain derives from a study of blood T cell repertoires in COVID-19. Source study methods: Amplification of reference gene primers provided the estimated nucleated cell counts. This table comes from immunoSEQ multiplex PCR, and its TCRdb copy is limited to in-frame clones, with some not included. The V and J calls and clone size come from that table; D and trimming were worked out from the DNA. The sample consists of more than 150,000 clones, around 73% of them appearing once. CDR3 length: 15 amino acids. Germline V gene sequence: CDR1 MNHEY, CDR2 SVGAGI. The V and J ends lost 6 bases and 1 base, in that order; junction bases with no gene match: 8.

Material: PBMCs or T cells enriched from blood (not recorded which). This sequence originates from a woman between 45 and 60 years old who had recovered from COVID-19. The chain recombines TRBV6-5 with TRBJ2-5; 7 bases are shared with TRBD2. The CDR3 region is CASRRSGTLQETQYF. In DNA, the CDR3 is TGTGCCAGCAGGAGGAGCGGGACCCTCCAAGAGACCCAGTACTTC.